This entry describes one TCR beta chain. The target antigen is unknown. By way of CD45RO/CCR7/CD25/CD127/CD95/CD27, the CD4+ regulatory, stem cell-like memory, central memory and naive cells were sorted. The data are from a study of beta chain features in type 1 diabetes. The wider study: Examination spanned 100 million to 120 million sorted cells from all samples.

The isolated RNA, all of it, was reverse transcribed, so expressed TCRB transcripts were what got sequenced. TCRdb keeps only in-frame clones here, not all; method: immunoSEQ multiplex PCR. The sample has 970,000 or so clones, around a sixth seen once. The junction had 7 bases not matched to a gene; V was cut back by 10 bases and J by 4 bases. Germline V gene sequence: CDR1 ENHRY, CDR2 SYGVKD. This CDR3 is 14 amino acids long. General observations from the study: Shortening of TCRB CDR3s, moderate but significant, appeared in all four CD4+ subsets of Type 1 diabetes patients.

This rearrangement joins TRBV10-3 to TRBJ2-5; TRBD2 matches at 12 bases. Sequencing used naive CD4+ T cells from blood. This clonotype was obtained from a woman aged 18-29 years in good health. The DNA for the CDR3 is TGTGCCACCTCCAGGACTAGCGGGACAGAGACCCAGTACTTC. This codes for CATSRTSGTETQYF.